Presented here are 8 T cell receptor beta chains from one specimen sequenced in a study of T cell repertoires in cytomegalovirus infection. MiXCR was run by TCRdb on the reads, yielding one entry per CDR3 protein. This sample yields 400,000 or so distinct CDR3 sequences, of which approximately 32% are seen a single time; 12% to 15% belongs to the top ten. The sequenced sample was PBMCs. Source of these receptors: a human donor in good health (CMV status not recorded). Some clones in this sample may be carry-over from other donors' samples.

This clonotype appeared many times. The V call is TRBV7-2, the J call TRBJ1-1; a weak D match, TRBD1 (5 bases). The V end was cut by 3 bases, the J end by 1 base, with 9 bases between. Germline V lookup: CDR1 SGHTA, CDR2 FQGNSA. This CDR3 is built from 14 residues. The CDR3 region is CASSFRVGNTEAFF. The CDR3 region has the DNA TGTGCCAGCAGCTTCAGGGTCGGGAACACTGAAGCTTTCTTT.

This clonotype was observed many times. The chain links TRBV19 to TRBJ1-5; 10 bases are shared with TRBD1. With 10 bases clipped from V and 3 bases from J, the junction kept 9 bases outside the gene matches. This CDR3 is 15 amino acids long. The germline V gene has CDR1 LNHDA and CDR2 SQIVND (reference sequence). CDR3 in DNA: TGTGCCACGTGCCCGGACAGGGGGTCCAATCAGCCCCAGCATTTT. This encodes CATCPDRGSNQPQHF.

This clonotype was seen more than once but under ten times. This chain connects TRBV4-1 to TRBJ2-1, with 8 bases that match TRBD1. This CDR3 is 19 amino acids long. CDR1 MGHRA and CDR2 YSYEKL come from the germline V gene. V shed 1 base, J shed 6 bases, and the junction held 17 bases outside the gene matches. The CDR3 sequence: CASSQATTFPGGASNEQFF. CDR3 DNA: TGCGCCAGCAGCCAAGCCACGACCTTTCCAGGGGGCGCGAGCAATGAGCAGTTCTTC.

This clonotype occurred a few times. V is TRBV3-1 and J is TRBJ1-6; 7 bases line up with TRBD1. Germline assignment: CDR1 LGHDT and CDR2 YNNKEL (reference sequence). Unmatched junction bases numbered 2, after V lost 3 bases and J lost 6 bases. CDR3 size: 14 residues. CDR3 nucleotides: TGTGCCAGCAGCCAGGGGACAGCTAATTCACCCCTCCACTTT. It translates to CASSQGTANSPLHF.

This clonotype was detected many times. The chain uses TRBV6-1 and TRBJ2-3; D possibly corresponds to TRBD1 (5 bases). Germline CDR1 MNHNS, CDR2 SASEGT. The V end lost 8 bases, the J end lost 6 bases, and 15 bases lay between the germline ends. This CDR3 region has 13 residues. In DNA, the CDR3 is TGTGCCAGCCACTATTTGAACAGGGATACGCAGTATTTT. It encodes CASHYLNRDTQYF.

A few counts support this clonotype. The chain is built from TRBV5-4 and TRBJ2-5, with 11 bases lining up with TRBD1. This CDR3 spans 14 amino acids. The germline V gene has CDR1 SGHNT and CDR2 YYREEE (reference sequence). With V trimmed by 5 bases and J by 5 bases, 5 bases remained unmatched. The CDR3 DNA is TGTGCCAGCAGTGGACAGGGGGCCTGGGAGACCCAGTACTTC. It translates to CASSGQGAWETQYF.

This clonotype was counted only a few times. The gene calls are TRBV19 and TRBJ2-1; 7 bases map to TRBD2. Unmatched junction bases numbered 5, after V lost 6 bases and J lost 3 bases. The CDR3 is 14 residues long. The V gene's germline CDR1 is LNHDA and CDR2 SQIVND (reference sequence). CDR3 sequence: CASRLQRGYNEQFF. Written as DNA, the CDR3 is TGTGCCAGTAGGCTCCAGCGGGGCTACAATGAGCAGTTCTTC.

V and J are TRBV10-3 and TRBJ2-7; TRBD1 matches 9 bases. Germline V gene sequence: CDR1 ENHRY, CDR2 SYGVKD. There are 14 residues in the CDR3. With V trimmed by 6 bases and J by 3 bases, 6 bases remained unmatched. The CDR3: CAISSGTGNYEQYF. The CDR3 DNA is TGTGCCATCAGCTCCGGGACAGGGAACTACGAGCAGTACTTC.